What follows are 14 T cell receptor beta chains derived from one specimen sequenced in a study of T cells in Graves' hyperthyroidism and ophthalmopathy. Amplification yielded TCR beta CDR3 regions, with RNA transcripts as the source. The study used the HTBI primer set for a first-round RT-PCR of the TCR CDR3. TCRdb redid the calling of the multiplex PCR reads with MiXCR, one entry per CDR3 protein. Of 450,000 to 600,000 distinct CDR3 sequences listed, nearly 20% are singletons. The sample taken for sequencing was blood. Receptors originate from a man in his forties or fifties with Graves' ophthalmopathy.

This clonotype was recorded many times. The chain joins TRBV27 to TRBJ2-5; a possible D gene is TRBD1 (5 bases). V was pared by 7 bases and J by 2 bases, with 14 bases between. The germline V gene encodes CDR1 MNHEY and CDR2 SMNVEV (reference sequence). The CDR3 has 14 amino acids. CDR3 protein: CASKGLADQETQYF. For the CDR3, the DNA is TGTGCCAGCAAGGGGTTGGCGGATCAAGAGACCCAGTACTTC.

The chain uses TRBV2 and TRBJ2-6; D possibly corresponds to TRBD2 (5 bases). V was clipped by 4 bases and J by 3 bases, with 16 bases between them. Germline loops: CDR1 SNHLY, CDR2 FYNNEI. This CDR3 spans 17 amino acids. As DNA, the CDR3 is TGTGCCAGCAGTGTTAGAGGGTCCTCCTTTGGGGCCAACGTCCTGACTTTC. This codes for CASSVRGSSFGANVLTF. Complete variable domain (other parts from reference TRBV2 and TRBJ2-6): EPEVTQTPSHQVTQMGQEVILRCVPISNHLYFYWYRQILGQKVEFLVSFYNNEISEKSEIFDDQFSVERPDGSNFTLKIRSTKLEDSAMYFCASSVRGSSFGANVLTFGAGSRLTVL.

This clonotype was found a few times. This chain joins TRBV25-1 and TRBJ2-3, with D possibly matching TRBD1 (7 bases). The CDR3 spans 12 residues. Germline values: CDR1 MGHDK, CDR2 SYGVNS. The ends were cut back, 7 bases at V and 7 bases at J, with 12 bases in the middle. The CDR3 loop reads CASISGGYTQYF. In DNA, the CDR3 is TGTGCCAGCATCTCAGGGGGGTATACGCAGTATTTT.

About this clonotype: An end of the junction differs from the germline gene, which may be a read error. The chain uses TRBV20-1 and TRBJ2-3; 9 bases are a match to TRBD2. CDR1 is DFQATT, CDR2 SNEGSKA, per germline (reference sequence). The CDR3 runs to 12 residues. The CDR3 protein is CRASGDTDTQYF. The CDR3 coding sequence is TGCAGAGCTAGCGGGGACACAGATACGCAGTATTTT.

This clonotype showed up just a few times. The CDR3 ends on some other residue instead of the conserved phenylalanine or tryptophan, so this is likely a read error. The rearrangement links TRBV30 to TRBJ1-6, with 7 bases identical to TRBD1. Germline V gene data show CDR1 as GTSNPN and CDR2 as SVGIG (reference sequence). Trimming cost V 2 bases and J 7 bases; bases outside gene matches: 5. The CDR3 is made up of 14 amino acids. The CDR3 region has the DNA TGTGCCTGGAGTATCGACAGGGCAAATTCACCCCTCCACCTT. This encodes CAWSIDRANSPLHL.

DNA of the CDR3: TGTGCCAGCAGCCAAGACTTCCAGGGGGCCGGGGACACCGGGGAGCTGTTTTTT. Its protein is CASSQDFQGAGDTGELFF. The gene calls are TRBV3-1 and TRBJ2-2; 8 bases fit TRBD1. The CDR3 covers 18 residues. V lost 0 bases to trimming and J lost 3 bases; unmatched junction nucleotides: 9. From germline, CDR1 is LGHDT and CDR2 YNNKEL (reference sequence).

This clonotype has a count of ten or more. The chain employs TRBV2 and TRBJ1-2; 11 bases agree with TRBD1. Germline V CDR1 and CDR2: SNHLY, FYNNEI. The CDR3 sequence is 15 residues long. J gave up 8 bases and V 6 bases, and 11 bases lay outside the gene matches. CDR3 in amino acids: CASRQIRDRGEGYTF. The CDR3 DNA reads as TGTGCCAGCAGACAAATCCGGGACAGGGGGGAAGGCTACACCTTC. The variable domain in full, with the rest retrieved from reference TRBV2 and TRBJ1-2, is EPEVTQTPSHQVTQMGQEVILRCVPISNHLYFYWYRQILGQKVEFLVSFYNNEISEKSEIFDDQFSVERPDGSNFTLKIRSTKLEDSAMYFCASRQIRDRGEGYTFGSGTRLTVV.

The rearrangement links TRBV19 to TRBJ2-3; 8 nucleotides match TRBD2. This CDR3 contains 12 residues. The trim removed 4 bases at V and 10 bases at J, leaving 4 bases unmatched. Germline lookup yields CDR1 LNHDA and CDR2 SQIVND (reference sequence). Here the CDR3 DNA reads TGTGCCAGTAGTACTAAAGCGGGGGCGCAGTATTTT. Protein: CASSTKAGAQYF.

In regard to this clonotype: This likely reflects a read error, since a far larger clone is one base away. As DNA, the CDR3 is TGTGCCACCAGTGATACAGGGAATCAGCCCCAGCATTTT. Translation: CATSDTGNQPQHF. The chain couples TRBV24-1 to TRBJ1-5, with TRBD1 as a possible D gene (6 bases). Germline V CDR1 and CDR2: KGHDR, SFDVKD. The CDR3 has 13 amino acids. The V end was cut by 3 bases, the J end by 4 bases, with 6 bases between.

This clonotype was counted at least ten times. This chain joins TRBV2 and TRBJ1-1; TRBD1 might be the D (6 bases). Germline V gives CDR1 SNHLY, CDR2 FYNNEI. The CDR3 covers 13 residues. V was pared by 8 bases and J by 1 base, with 11 bases between. The CDR3, as DNA: TGTGCCAGCTCGGGACACCCGAACACTGAAGCTTTCTTT. Translated: CASSGHPNTEAFF.

This clonotype was detected many times. This sequence joins TRBV30 and TRBJ2-5, with 8 bases fitting TRBD2. CDR3 size: 18 residues. With V trimmed by 0 bases and J by 2 bases, 14 bases remained unmatched. Germline V CDR1 and CDR2: GTSNPN, SVGIG (reference sequence). CDR3 protein: CAWSVLRVSGTRQETQYF. DNA of the CDR3: TGTGCCTGGAGTGTACTGAGAGTGAGCGGGACTAGACAAGAGACCCAGTACTTC.

Details on this clonotype: A much larger clone lies one base from this, so it may be a read error. The chain employs TRBV2 and TRBJ1-1; 10 bases line up with TRBD1. This CDR3 is 17 amino acids long. The germline CDR1 and CDR2 sequences are SNHLY and FYNNEI. J lost 3 bases, V lost 6 bases, and 13 bases had no gene match. CDR3 in DNA: TGTGCCAGCAGGACCGGGACAGGGGCGGGGGCGGACACTGAAGCTTTCTTT. Translated, it gives CASRTGTGAGADTEAFF.

V and J are TRBV7-9 and TRBJ2-7; 7 bases match TRBD1. Trimming removed 7 bases from V and 3 bases from J; junction bases left unmatched: 9. From germline, CDR1 is SEHNR and CDR2 FQNEAQ (reference sequence). CDR3 length equals 14 residues. The CDR3 coding sequence is TGTGCCAGCAACCTGGACAGGAACCACTACGAGCAGTACTTC. Amino acid sequence: CASNLDRNHYEQYF.

This clonotype was found many times. The rearrangement links TRBV6-1 to TRBJ2-1, with D perhaps assigned TRBD1 or TRBD2 (5 bases each). V shed 7 bases and J shed 0 bases, with 22 bases lying between them. The germline CDR1 and CDR2 sequences are MNHNS and SASEGT. The CDR3 loop spans 18 amino acids. CDR3 DNA: TGTGCCAGCATGCAGTGGCTTACGGGGCTTAGCTCCTACAATGAGCAGTTCTTC. Translation gives CASMQWLTGLSSYNEQFF.